This is a list of T cell receptor beta chains from one sample in a study of T cells after yellow fever vaccination. TCRdb reprocessed the 5' RACE reads with MiXCR, giving one entry per CDR3 protein. Of 150,000 or so distinct CDR3 sequences in the sample, around 9% were seen once. The source was CD8+ T cells sorted from PBMCs, collected 45 days after the yellow fever booster vaccination. These receptors were obtained from a man younger than 35 who received the YFV17D yellow fever vaccine. Both conserved end residues are part of each CDR3. D genes are given only for firm matches.

TRBV12-3/TRBV12-4,TRBJ2-1,TRBD1,CASSPPGQIVNEQFF
TRBV6-5,TRBJ2-4,-,CASTDTTGNSKNIQYF
TRBV5-1,TRBJ2-2,-,CASSLVYGDTGELFF
TRBV27,TRBJ2-7,-,CASSFGSGGNEQYF
TRBV12-3/TRBV12-4,TRBJ2-1,TRBD2,CASSFASGGANEQFF
TRBV7-9,TRBJ1-1,-,CASRLDTLNTEAFF
TRBV29-1,TRBJ1-2,-,CSPADSFYGYTF
TRBV7-6,TRBJ1-1,-,CASSLRGRMNTEAFF
TRBV5-1,TRBJ1-1,-,CASSPRQNTEAFF
TRBV29-1,TRBJ2-7,-,CSAEMTESYEQYF
TRBV9,TRBJ1-2,-,CASSAQGVYGYTF
TRBV19,TRBJ2-7,-,CASKYPAGEQYF
TRBV13,TRBJ2-2,-,CASSSTEGRGSGELFF
TRBV12-3/TRBV12-4,TRBJ2-7,TRBD1,CASSLGPGTDYYEQYF
TRBV20-1,TRBJ2-7,-,CSAPGRERYEQYF
TRBV5-4,TRBJ1-2,-,CASSTRESYGYTF
TRBV4-3,TRBJ2-3,TRBD2,CASSQILAGVTDTQYF
TRBV7-2,TRBJ2-5,-,CASSLGSLFQETQYF
TRBV9,TRBJ1-2,-,CASSAAERGLGNYGYTF
TRBV29-1,TRBJ2-1,-,CSVARGEYNEQFF
TRBV6-2/TRBV6-3,TRBJ1-2,-,CASSYGRDGYTF
TRBV4-1,TRBJ2-2,-,CASSQVEGPTGELFF
TRBV9,TRBJ2-1,TRBD1,CASAPRTGYNEQFF
TRBV27,TRBJ1-2,-,CASTKRTDPGYTF
TRBV4-3,TRBJ1-5,-,CASSQDPVSNQPQHF
TRBV4-1,TRBJ2-6,TRBD1,CASSLGRDRASGANVLTF
TRBV6-2/TRBV6-3,TRBJ2-7,TRBD2,CASSYILGGSSYEQYF
TRBV5-6,TRBJ2-3,-,CASSWFPSRSTDTQYF